These 27 T cell receptor beta chains were sequenced from one sample in a study of regulatory T cells in long-lasting Graves disease. Both iRepertoire HTBI primers and Arm-PCR of CDR3 regions were used to build the TCR beta libraries. Using its own MiXCR run on the multiplex PCR reads, TCRdb lists one record per CDR3 protein. The sample yields about 350,000 distinct CDR3 sequences, over 15% seen once. Documented time point: newly diagnosed GD, antithyroid drugs for less than 3 months. After RNA was extracted from PBMCs, the TCR library was made from it. These data were also filed under a second study, of T cells in Graves' hyperthyroidism and ophthalmopathy.

Sequencing used peripheral blood mononuclear cells (PBMCs), obtained at new diagnosis, from a patient treated with antithyroid drugs. These receptor sequences come from a man in his forties or fifties with Graves disease.

The chain links TRBV12-3 or TRBV12-4 to TRBJ1-1, with 9 nucleotides matching TRBD1. The CDR3 covers 15 residues. J was trimmed by 7 bases and V by 3 bases; bases with no gene match: 9. The CDR3 DNA sequence: TGTGCCAGCAGTTTTACTCGGACAGGGGATATTGAAGCTTTCTTT. This translates into CASSFTRTGDIEAFF.

A note on this clonotype: With only one base between it and a far larger clone, this is likely a read error. In this CDR3 the conserved last residue, phenylalanine or tryptophan, is missing, so a read error is likely. The V and J genes are TRBV6-2 or TRBV6-3 and TRBJ2-5; 11 nucleotides match TRBD2. CDR1 MNHEY and CDR2 SVGEGT come from the germline V gene. This CDR3 has 14 amino acids. Trimming removed 5 bases from V and 3 bases from J; junction bases left unmatched: 2. The CDR3 spells CASSRGLAEETQYL. DNA of the CDR3: TGTGCCAGCAGTCGGGGACTAGCGGAAGAGACCCAGTACCTC.

This clonotype was counted many times. This chain connects TRBV20-1 to TRBJ2-7; D not certain. The ends were cut back, 3 bases at V and 5 bases at J, with 14 bases in the middle. There are 13 residues in the CDR3. Germline V gene sequence: CDR1 DFQATT, CDR2 SNEGSKA (reference sequence). The CDR3: CSARIGNRDEQYF. The CDR3 bases are TGCAGTGCTAGGATAGGTAATAGAGACGAGCAGTACTTC.

The chain joins TRBV6-2 or TRBV6-3 to TRBJ1-2; tentative D call: TRBD1 (5 bases). Germline V gives CDR1 MNHEY, CDR2 SVGEGT. The V gene lost 9 bases and the J gene lost 4 bases, with 15 bases spanning the gap. CDR3 length: 13 residues. CDR3 amino acids: CASRDGFFYGYTF. The CDR3 DNA is TGTGCCAGTAGGGACGGTTTTTTCTATGGCTACACCTTC.

This clonotype was observed at least ten times. This chain connects TRBV10-3 to TRBJ2-3; 11 bases match TRBD1. Trimming at V came to 2 bases and at J to 2 bases, leaving 0 bases not matched to a gene. The CDR3 has 15 amino acids. Germline loops: CDR1 ENHRY, CDR2 SYGVKD. The CDR3 region is CAISEGQGATDTQYF. As DNA, the CDR3 is TGTGCCATCAGTGAGGGACAGGGGGCCACAGATACGCAGTATTTT.

This clonotype was observed at least ten times. The CDR3 here is CASSQRLAGISSYNEQFF. The CDR3 DNA reads TGTGCCAGCAGCCAGCGCCTAGCGGGGATTAGCTCCTACAATGAGCAGTTCTTC. This chain links TRBV3-1 with TRBJ2-1, with 9 bases matching TRBD2. The V and J ends lost 3 bases and 0 bases, in that order; junction bases with no gene match: 9. The CDR3 consists of 18 residues. Germline CDR1 and CDR2: LGHDT and YNNKEL (reference sequence).

This clonotype was detected ten times or more. The rearrangement links TRBV2 to TRBJ2-3; weak D call: TRBD2 (6 bases). The CDR3 loop spans 15 amino acids. Trimming shortened V by 4 bases and J by 2 bases, and 13 bases separated the two germline ends. Germline V gene data show CDR1 as SNHLY and CDR2 as FYNNEI. The DNA for the CDR3 is TGTGCCAGCAGTGTGATCGGGGGTCCCACAGATACGCAGTATTTT. This encodes CASSVIGGPTDTQYF.

This clonotype has a handful of counts. The DNA of the CDR3 is TGCGCCAGCAGCCCGGGGGGGGTAGTCTACGAGCAGTACTTC. This gives the protein CASSPGGVVYEQYF. This rearrangement joins TRBV5-1 to TRBJ2-7, with TRBD2 matching over 8 bases. The CDR3 has 14 amino acids. The junction had 6 bases not matched to a gene; V was cut back by 4 bases and J by 3 bases. Per the germline V gene, CDR1 is SGHRS and CDR2 is YFSETQ.

This clonotype has ten or more counts. The chain carries TRBV3-1 and TRBJ1-3, with D possibly being TRBD1 (6 bases). Germline-derived CDR1 and CDR2 are LGHDT and YNNKEL (reference sequence). V lost 6 bases, J lost 4 bases, and 13 bases lay in between. There are 14 residues in the CDR3. The CDR3 DNA reads TGTGCCAGCAGACTACAGGGTACCGGAAACACCATATATTTT. Its protein product is CASRLQGTGNTIYF.

The sample holds many counts of this clonotype. This sequence joins TRBV20-1 and TRBJ2-1, with TRBD2 matching 14 bases. Looked up from germline, CDR1 is DFQATT and CDR2 is SNEGSKA (reference sequence). Germline trimming cut 6 bases from V and 4 bases from J; bases unmatched to any gene: 5. CDR3 length: 15 amino acids. CDR3 amino acids: CSAGLAGGIYNEQFF. The DNA for the CDR3 is TGCAGTGCAGGACTAGCGGGGGGCATTTACAATGAGCAGTTCTTC.

There are a few counts of this clonotype. The CDR3 protein is CASSIRAGSMSGELFF. For the CDR3, the DNA is TGTGCCAGTAGTATACGGGCAGGGTCGATGTCCGGGGAGCTGTTTTTT. The rearrangement links TRBV19 to TRBJ2-2; D possibly corresponds to TRBD1 (5 bases). CDR1 is LNHDA and CDR2 is SQIVND in the germline V gene (reference sequence). CDR3 length: 16 residues. Trimming took 2 bases from V and 6 from J, leaving 16 bases between them. The whole variable domain, remainder taken from reference TRBV19 and TRBJ2-2, is DGGITQSPKYLFRKEGQNVTLSCEQNLNHDAMYWYRQDPGQGLRLIYYSQIVNDFQKGDIAEGYSVSREKKESFPLTVTSAQKNPTAFYLCASSIRAGSMSGELFFGEGSRLTVL.

This clonotype came up a few times. The rearrangement uses TRBV6-2 or TRBV6-3 and TRBJ1-5, with 9 bases matching TRBD1. The CDR3 sequence is 15 residues long. With 5 bases clipped from V and 6 bases from J, the junction kept 8 bases outside the gene matches. In germline, CDR1 is MNHEY, CDR2 SVGEGT. Here the CDR3 reads CASSQEQGAVQPQHF. CDR3 nucleotides: TGTGCCAGCAGTCAGGAACAGGGGGCGGTTCAGCCCCAGCATTTT.

This clonotype was recorded many times. The rearrangement links TRBV20-1 to TRBJ1-6; the D is unclear. CDR1 is DFQATT, CDR2 SNEGSKA, per germline (reference sequence). The CDR3 runs 14 residues. Trimming cost V 0 bases and J 9 bases, with 12 bases left between them. In nucleotides, the CDR3 is TGCAGTGCTAGAGAGACACAATACTTTTCACCCCTCCACTTT. Its translation: CSARETQYFSPLHF.

For this clonotype: A clone one base away is much larger, so this may be a read error. The chain joins TRBV4-1 to TRBJ2-7; D is unresolved. This CDR3 spans 17 amino acids. Germline CDR1 reads MGHRA; CDR2 reads YSYEKL. CDR3 in amino acids: CANSQGYLASETYEQYF. CDR3 nucleotides: TGCGCCAACAGCCAAGGGTATTTAGCTAGTGAAACCTACGAGCAGTACTTC.

This clonotype was found many times. The gene calls are TRBV12-5 and TRBJ2-5; TRBD1 matches at 9 bases. V shed 1 base and J 3 bases; nucleotides not matched to a gene: 6. Looked up from germline, CDR1 is LGHNT and CDR2 is FRNRAP. The CDR3 extends over 16 amino acids. The CDR3 loop is CASGLGTGAPEETQYF. As DNA, the CDR3 is TGTGCTAGTGGTTTGGGGACAGGGGCCCCCGAAGAGACCCAGTACTTC. Together with reference TRBV12-5 and TRBJ2-5, the CDR3 gives the full variable domain: DARVTQTPRHKVTEMGQEVTMRCQPILGHNTVFWYRQTMMQGLELLAYFRNRAPLDDSGMPKDRFSAEMPDATLATLKIQPSEPRDSAVYFCASGLGTGAPEETQYFGPGTRLLVL.

This clonotype was seen ten or more times. This chain links TRBV12-3 or TRBV12-4 with TRBJ1-2; the D gene is possibly TRBD1 (5 bases). Trimming stripped 2 bases from V and 3 bases from J, with 10 bases between. This CDR3 is 14 amino acids long. CDR3 DNA sequence: TGTGCCAGCAGTTTAATGGGACGAGACTATGGCTACACCTTC. It encodes CASSLMGRDYGYTF.

The J gene is TRBJ2-7, the V gene TRBV19, with 7 bases that match TRBD1. This CDR3 contains 13 residues. Unmatched junction bases numbered 5, after V lost 3 bases and J lost 6 bases. Germline CDR1 LNHDA, CDR2 SQIVND (reference sequence). The CDR3 loop reads CASSIDRESEQYF. The CDR3 DNA reads TGTGCCAGTAGTATTGACAGGGAATCCGAGCAGTACTTC.

This clonotype was observed at least ten times. This chain connects TRBV5-1 to TRBJ2-1; a possible D gene is TRBD1 (6 bases). From germline, CDR1 is SGHRS and CDR2 YFSETQ. This CDR3 region has 15 residues. Trimming shortened V by 5 bases and J by 0 bases, and 12 bases separated the two germline ends. This CDR3 is CASRPGQSSYNEQFF. The DNA of the CDR3 is TGCGCCAGCAGACCAGGACAGAGCTCCTACAATGAGCAGTTCTTC.

This clonotype was picked up a small number of times. The rearrangement links TRBV6-5 to TRBJ1-4, with 9 nucleotides matching TRBD1. Germline trimming cut 2 bases from V and 5 bases from J; bases unmatched to any gene: 3. CDR1 and CDR2 from the germline V gene are MNHEY and SVGAGI. CDR3 size: 15 residues. CDR3 sequence (DNA): TGTGCCAGCAGTTACCCGGGACAGGGAAATGAAAAACTGTTTTTT. It yields the protein CASSYPGQGNEKLFF.

This clonotype was detected only a few times. The chain joins TRBV20-1 to TRBJ2-1, with 15 bases aligning to TRBD2. The V gene's germline CDR1 is DFQATT and CDR2 SNEGSKA (reference sequence). With 7 bases clipped from V and 5 bases from J, the junction kept 15 bases outside the gene matches. The CDR3 is 18 residues long. The CDR3 reads CSVPTGTSGGTKNNEQFF. The CDR3 nucleotides read TGCAGTGTTCCGACCGGGACTAGCGGGGGGACAAAAAACAATGAGCAGTTCTTC.

The chain employs TRBV15 and TRBJ2-7, with 10 bases aligning to TRBD1. The CDR3 is made up of 15 amino acids. J lost 1 base, V lost 8 bases, and 8 bases had no gene match. The germline V gene has CDR1 LNHNV and CDR2 YYDKDF (reference sequence). The CDR3 sequence: CATAPGTGDSYEQYF. In DNA, the CDR3 is TGTGCCACCGCGCCCGGGACAGGGGATTCCTACGAGCAGTACTTC.

This clonotype was seen many times. The chain is built from TRBV6-1 and TRBJ2-7; D remains unclear. Trimming cost V 6 bases and J 0 bases, with 12 bases left between them. There are 14 residues in the CDR3. The germline V gene has CDR1 MNHNS and CDR2 SASEGT. CDR3 nucleotides: TGTGCCAGCAGGACCCGGACCAGCTCCTACGAGCAGTACTTC. Protein sequence: CASRTRTSSYEQYF.

This clonotype was counted many times. This rearrangement joins TRBV7-9 to TRBJ2-1; D is unresolved. Germline values: CDR1 SEHNR, CDR2 FQNEAQ (reference sequence). The V end lost 8 bases, the J end lost 7 bases, and 12 bases lay between the germline ends. CDR3 size: 12 residues. DNA of the CDR3: TGTGCCAGCTTAACAGACACTAATGAGCAGTTCTTC. It specifies CASLTDTNEQFF.

This clonotype has just a few counts. J is TRBJ2-1 and V is TRBV13; TRBD2 might be the D (6 bases). Germline loops: CDR1 PRHDT, CDR2 FYEKMQ (reference sequence). The CDR3 has 13 residues. The V end was cut by 9 bases, the J end by 1 base, with 10 bases between. The CDR3 loop is CASRDSSYNEQFF. CDR3 coding DNA: TGTGCCAGTAGGGACTCTTCCTACAATGAGCAGTTCTTC.

This clonotype showed up many times. The V gene is TRBV9, the J gene TRBJ2-3; 10 positions agree with TRBD2. Germline lookup yields CDR1 SGDLS and CDR2 YYNGEE. The CDR3 spans 15 residues. J gave up 1 base and V 4 bases, and 3 bases lay outside the gene matches. CDR3: CASSRSGGGTDTQYF. The CDR3 bases are TGTGCCAGCAGCAGAAGCGGGGGGGGCACAGATACGCAGTATTTT.

The rearrangement links TRBV25-1 to TRBJ2-3; TRBD1 matches at 9 bases. Unmatched junction bases numbered 6, after V lost 2 bases and J lost 6 bases. The CDR3 is made up of 15 amino acids. Germline CDR1 MGHDK, CDR2 SYGVNS. The CDR3 spells CASSEQGTGSDTQYF. The CDR3 DNA follows: TGTGCCAGCAGTGAACAAGGGACAGGGTCTGATACGCAGTATTTT.

This clonotype was found many times. This chain links TRBV15 with TRBJ2-3; D gene ambiguous. The CDR3 is 14 residues long. V was pared by 2 bases and J by 5 bases, with 11 bases between. CDR1 is LNHNV, CDR2 YYDKDF, per germline (reference sequence). In nucleotides, the CDR3 is TGTGCCACCAGCAGACCTGGCACCCGAGATACGCAGTATTTT. Amino acids: CATSRPGTRDTQYF.